Listed below are T cell receptor beta chains from one sample, sequenced in a study of Ad26.COV2.S vaccination and SARS-CoV-2 variants. Generated by immunoSEQ multiplex PCR, the TCRdb table keeps only in-frame clones and is missing some. Of about 450,000 clones listed, 89% were seen once; the top ten hold around 2.6%. Sequences were derived from peripheral blood, sampled in a trial of Ad26.COV2.S vaccine versus placebo. All receptors come from a person aged 18-65 years who received the Ad26.COV2.S COVID-19 vaccine or a placebo. CDR3s include the opening cysteine and the closing phenylalanine or tryptophan. D genes are given only for firm matches. Where a row states a size, it is once, few, many or the class of an expanded clone; other rows omit it.

v_gene: TRBV10-3
d_gene: NA
j_gene: TRBJ1-6
abundance: few
CDR3aa: CAVTPSLNSPLHF
CDR3nt: TGTGCCGTCACGCCCAGTTTAAATTCACCCCTCCACTTT

v_gene: TRBV19
d_gene: TRBD1
j_gene: TRBJ2-7
abundance: NA
CDR3aa: CASSIGSYRGSRNEQYF
CDR3nt: TGTGCCAGTAGTATAGGGTCCTACAGGGGATCTAGGAACGAGCAGTACTTC

v_gene: TRBV6-5
d_gene: NA
j_gene: TRBJ2-4
abundance: once
CDR3aa: CAVGGMRNIQYF
CDR3nt: TGTGCGGTGGGGGGAATGCGAAACATTCAGTACTTC

v_gene: TRBV13
d_gene: NA
j_gene: TRBJ1-5
abundance: NA
CDR3aa: CASSQTERGHF
CDR3nt: TGTGCCAGCAGCCAAACCGAGAGGGGACATTTT

v_gene: TRBV19
d_gene: NA
j_gene: TRBJ1-2
abundance: once
CDR3aa: CASRLEGWNYGYTF
CDR3nt: TGTGCCAGTAGACTCGAGGGCTGGAACTATGGCTACACCTTC

v_gene: TRBV7-2
d_gene: NA
j_gene: TRBJ2-1
abundance: once
CDR3aa: CASRELGSYNEQFF
CDR3nt: TGTGCCAGCAGGGAGCTCGGCTCCTACAATGAGCAGTTCTTC

v_gene: TRBV27
d_gene: TRBD1
j_gene: TRBJ2-1
abundance: NA
CDR3aa: CASSLRPRQGNEQFF
CDR3nt: TGTGCCAGCAGTTTAAGGCCGAGACAGGGGAATGAGCAGTTCTTC

v_gene: TRBV18
d_gene: TRBD2
j_gene: TRBJ2-1
abundance: NA
CDR3aa: CASSPAGVSYNEQFF
CDR3nt: TGTGCCAGCTCACCAGCGGGAGTCTCATACAATGAGCAGTTCTTC

v_gene: TRBV6-5
d_gene: NA
j_gene: TRBJ2-2
abundance: NA
CDR3aa: CASSWDTGELFF
CDR3nt: TGTGCCAGCAGCTGGGATACCGGGGAGCTGTTTTTT

v_gene: TRBV7-3
d_gene: NA
j_gene: TRBJ2-3
abundance: NA
CDR3aa: CASSLAPAWDTQYF
CDR3nt: TGTGCCAGCAGCCTGGCCCCAGCATGGGATACGCAGTATTTT

v_gene: TRBV10-3
d_gene: NA
j_gene: TRBJ2-2
abundance: NA
CDR3aa: CAITGTLNTGELFF
CDR3nt: TGTGCCATCACTGGGACACTCAACACCGGGGAGCTGTTTTTT

v_gene: TRBV6-5
d_gene: NA
j_gene: TRBJ1-1
abundance: once
CDR3aa: CASRRSTEAFF
CDR3nt: TGTGCCAGCAGGCGTAGCACTGAAGCTTTCTTT

v_gene: TRBV3-1/TRBV3-2
d_gene: TRBD1
j_gene: TRBJ1-1
abundance: NA
CDR3aa: CASSQGDRGEAFF
CDR3nt: TGTGCCAGCAGCCAAGGGGACAGGGGTGAAGCTTTCTTT

v_gene: TRBV30
d_gene: TRBD1
j_gene: TRBJ1-2
abundance: NA
CDR3aa: CACRRTGFNYGYTF
CDR3nt: TGTGCCTGCCGAAGGACAGGTTTTAACTATGGCTACACCTTC

v_gene: TRBV2
d_gene: TRBD1
j_gene: TRBJ1-4
abundance: NA
CDR3aa: CASGRQGVTNEKLFF
CDR3nt: TGTGCCAGCGGAAGACAGGGGGTAACTAATGAAAAACTGTTTTTT

v_gene: TRBV27
d_gene: NA
j_gene: TRBJ2-2
abundance: NA
CDR3aa: CASSFVGANTGELFF
CDR3nt: TGTGCCAGCAGTTTTGTGGGGGCGAACACCGGGGAGCTGTTTTTT

v_gene: TRBV19
d_gene: NA
j_gene: TRBJ1-6
abundance: few
CDR3aa: CASTPGPNGSPLHF
CDR3nt: TGTGCCAGTACCCCGGGACCTAACGGTTCACCCCTCCACTTT

v_gene: TRBV6-4
d_gene: NA
j_gene: TRBJ2-7
abundance: NA
CDR3aa: CASSESRRVSYEQYF
CDR3nt: TGTGCCAGCAGTGAAAGCCGAAGGGTCTCCTACGAGCAGTACTTC

v_gene: TRBV15
d_gene: NA
j_gene: TRBJ1-4
abundance: NA
CDR3aa: CATSRPNEKLFF
CDR3nt: TGTGCCACCAGCCGTCCTAATGAAAAACTGTTTTTT

v_gene: TRBV9
d_gene: NA
j_gene: TRBJ2-1
abundance: NA
CDR3aa: CASSVWTSPYNEQFF
CDR3nt: TGTGCCAGCAGCGTATGGACTTCCCCTTACAATGAGCAGTTCTTC

v_gene: TRBV4-3
d_gene: NA
j_gene: TRBJ2-1
abundance: NA
CDR3aa: CASSQDVGGRYEQFF
CDR3nt: TGCGCCAGCAGCCAGGATGTGGGGGGGCGGTATGAGCAGTTCTTC

v_gene: TRBV19
d_gene: NA
j_gene: TRBJ1-1
abundance: NA
CDR3aa: CASSIGDMNTEAFF
CDR3nt: TGTGCCAGTAGTATCGGGGACATGAACACTGAAGCTTTCTTT

v_gene: TRBV5-6
d_gene: TRBD1
j_gene: TRBJ1-1
abundance: NA
CDR3aa: CASSLGDRAEAFF
CDR3nt: TGTGCCAGCAGCTTGGGAGACAGGGCTGAAGCTTTCTTT

v_gene: TRBV5-6
d_gene: NA
j_gene: TRBJ2-3
abundance: once
CDR3aa: CASSLEGGLTDTQYF
CDR3nt: TGTGCCAGCAGCTTGGAAGGGGGTTTAACAGATACGCAGTATTTT

v_gene: TRBV4-2
d_gene: TRBD1
j_gene: TRBJ1-1
abundance: NA
CDR3aa: CASSPGTGTGIDTEAFF
CDR3nt: TGTGCCAGCAGCCCGGGCACGGGGACAGGGATCGACACTGAAGCTTTCTTT

v_gene: TRBV6-5
d_gene: NA
j_gene: TRBJ1-5
abundance: NA
CDR3aa: CASSYGRHQPQHF
CDR3nt: TGTGCCAGCAGTTACGGGAGGCATCAGCCCCAGCATTTT

v_gene: TRBV5-4
d_gene: NA
j_gene: TRBJ2-7
abundance: NA
CDR3aa: CASSSRDGRGGEQYF
CDR3nt: TGTGCCAGCAGCTCACGGGACGGCCGGGGAGGAGAGCAGTACTTC

v_gene: TRBV6-6
d_gene: NA
j_gene: TRBJ2-7
abundance: NA
CDR3aa: CASSLRGYSSYEQYF
CDR3nt: TGTGCCAGCAGCCTCCGGGGCTACAGCTCCTACGAGCAGTACTTC

v_gene: TRBV15
d_gene: TRBD2
j_gene: TRBJ2-1
abundance: NA
CDR3aa: CATSSGLALEQFF
CDR3nt: TGTGCCACCAGCAGCGGACTAGCACTTGAGCAGTTCTTC

v_gene: TRBV4-2
d_gene: NA
j_gene: TRBJ1-5
abundance: few
CDR3aa: CASSQTGTMEPQHF
CDR3nt: TGTGCCAGCAGCCAAACCGGGACAATGGAGCCCCAGCATTTT

v_gene: TRBV4-1
d_gene: TRBD2
j_gene: TRBJ2-5
abundance: NA
CDR3aa: CASSQGRTSGGETQYF
CDR3nt: TGCGCCAGCAGTCAGGGCCGGACTAGCGGGGGAGAGACCCAGTACTTC

v_gene: TRBV2
d_gene: NA
j_gene: TRBJ2-5
abundance: NA
CDR3aa: CASSGRALRLGTQYF
CDR3nt: TGTGCCAGCAGCGGCCGGGCCCTAAGGTTAGGGACCCAGTACTTC

v_gene: TRBV28
d_gene: TRBD1
j_gene: TRBJ2-2
abundance: NA
CDR3aa: CASSWTGFGDTGELFF
CDR3nt: TGTGCCAGCAGTTGGACAGGGTTTGGGGACACCGGGGAGCTGTTTTTT

v_gene: TRBV3-1/TRBV3-2
d_gene: NA
j_gene: TRBJ2-5
abundance: NA
CDR3aa: CASSQADFPLPMETQYF
CDR3nt: TGTGCCAGCAGCCAAGCTGATTTCCCCCTTCCAATGGAGACCCAGTACTTC

v_gene: TRBV27
d_gene: TRBD1
j_gene: TRBJ2-3
abundance: NA
CDR3aa: CASSWTGTGVDTQYF
CDR3nt: TGTGCCAGCAGCTGGACAGGGACGGGAGTAGATACGCAGTATTTT

v_gene: TRBV21-1
d_gene: NA
j_gene: TRBJ2-5
abundance: NA
CDR3aa: CASSKGLAWETQYF
CDR3nt: TGTGCCAGCAGCAAAGGACTAGCGTGGGAGACCCAGTACTTC

v_gene: TRBV19
d_gene: TRBD1
j_gene: TRBJ2-5
abundance: NA
CDR3aa: CASRGDRGRETQYF
CDR3nt: TGTGCCAGCCGCGGGGACAGGGGGAGAGAGACCCAGTACTTC

v_gene: TRBV15
d_gene: NA
j_gene: TRBJ1-1
abundance: NA
CDR3aa: CATSRDLGINTEAFF
CDR3nt: TGTGCCACCAGCAGAGATCTGGGGATTAACACTGAAGCTTTCTTT

v_gene: TRBV7-8
d_gene: NA
j_gene: TRBJ1-5
abundance: few
CDR3aa: CASGVSTGLGQPQHF
CDR3nt: TGTGCCAGCGGTGTATCAACAGGATTAGGTCAGCCCCAGCATTTT

v_gene: TRBV5-1
d_gene: NA
j_gene: TRBJ1-2
abundance: NA
CDR3aa: CASRRVAGTNYGYTF
CDR3nt: TGCGCCAGCAGAAGAGTGGCAGGGACTAACTATGGCTACACCTTC

v_gene: TRBV3-1/TRBV3-2
d_gene: NA
j_gene: TRBJ1-1
abundance: few
CDR3aa: CASSQDWGTEAFF
CDR3nt: TGTGCCAGCAGCCAAGATTGGGGAACTGAAGCTTTCTTT

v_gene: TRBV11-3
d_gene: TRBD2
j_gene: TRBJ2-2
abundance: NA
CDR3aa: CASSHGTSGSGELFF
CDR3nt: TGTGCCAGCAGCCATGGGACTAGCGGCAGCGGGGAGCTGTTTTTT

v_gene: TRBV4-2
d_gene: NA
j_gene: TRBJ1-6
abundance: NA
CDR3aa: CASSQSGGRNSPLHF
CDR3nt: TGTGCCAGCAGCCAAAGCGGGGGGAGGAATTCACCCCTCCACTTT

v_gene: TRBV11-3
d_gene: TRBD1
j_gene: TRBJ2-1
abundance: NA
CDR3aa: CASSSQGVGEQFF
CDR3nt: TGTGCCAGCAGCTCCCAGGGGGTTGGGGAGCAGTTCTTC

v_gene: TRBV7-2
d_gene: TRBD1
j_gene: TRBJ2-5
abundance: NA
CDR3aa: CASSLVGTGIQETQYF
CDR3nt: TGTGCCAGCAGCTTAGTCGGGACAGGGATCCAAGAGACCCAGTACTTC

v_gene: TRBV19
d_gene: NA
j_gene: TRBJ1-5
abundance: NA
CDR3aa: CASSIWGVNQPQHF
CDR3nt: TGTGCCAGTAGTATTTGGGGTGTAAATCAGCCCCAGCATTTT

v_gene: TRBV7-2
d_gene: NA
j_gene: TRBJ2-3
abundance: NA
CDR3aa: CASSRGRGTDTQYF
CDR3nt: TGTGCCAGCAGCAGGGGGAGGGGCACAGATACGCAGTATTTT

v_gene: TRBV30
d_gene: TRBD1
j_gene: TRBJ2-7
abundance: once
CDR3aa: CAWNVQGAYEQYF
CDR3nt: TGTGCCTGGAATGTACAGGGGGCCTACGAGCAGTACTTC

v_gene: TRBV12-5
d_gene: TRBD2
j_gene: TRBJ2-4
abundance: NA
CDR3aa: CASGLGTRKNIQYF
CDR3nt: TGTGCTAGTGGTTTGGGGACTAGAAAAAACATTCAGTACTTC